This T cell receptor beta chain was identified in a study of T cell repertoires in cytomegalovirus infection. As for this clonotype: Its antigen is still unknown.

The CDR3 totals 13 residues. Trimming shortened V by 3 bases and J by 5 bases, and 11 bases separated the two germline ends. Germline assignment: CDR1 LNHDA and CDR2 SQIVND (reference sequence). Via MiXCR, TCRdb re-called the reads, giving one row per CDR3 protein. The sample carries more than 90,000 distinct CDR3 sequences, around 9.1% recorded once. The sequencing sample was made of PBMCs, sequenced either directly or after in vitro stimulation (not recorded which). This receptor was identified in a human donor in good health (CMV status not recorded). Some clones in this sample may be carry-over from other donors' samples. This rearrangement joins TRBV19 to TRBJ2-7; TRBD2 might be the D (6 bases). In DNA form, the CDR3 reads TGTGCCAGTAGTATGACTAGATTAGACGAGCAGTACTTC. It codes for CASSMTRLDEQYF.